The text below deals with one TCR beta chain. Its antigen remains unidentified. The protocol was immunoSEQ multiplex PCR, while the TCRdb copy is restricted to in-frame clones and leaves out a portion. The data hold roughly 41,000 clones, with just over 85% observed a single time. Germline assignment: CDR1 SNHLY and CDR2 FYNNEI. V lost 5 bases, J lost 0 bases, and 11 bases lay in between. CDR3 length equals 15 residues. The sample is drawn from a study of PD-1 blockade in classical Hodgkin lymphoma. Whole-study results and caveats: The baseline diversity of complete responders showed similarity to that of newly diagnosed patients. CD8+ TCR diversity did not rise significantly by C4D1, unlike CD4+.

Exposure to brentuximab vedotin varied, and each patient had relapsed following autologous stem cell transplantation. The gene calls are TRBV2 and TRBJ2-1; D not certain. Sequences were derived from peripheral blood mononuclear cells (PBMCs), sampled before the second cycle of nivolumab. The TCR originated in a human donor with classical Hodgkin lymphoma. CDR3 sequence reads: CASSLYPSSYNEQFF. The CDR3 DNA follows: TGTGCCAGCAGTCTCTACCCGAGCTCCTACAATGAGCAGTTCTTC.